This TCR beta chain was recovered during a study of T cell changes during pregnancy in multiple sclerosis. Using immunoSEQ multiplex PCR, the repertoire was profiled, and TCRdb retains in-frame clones only, with some absent. The profile covers 90,000 or so clones, with around 90% appearing a single time and 0.95% taken by the ten largest. Looked up from germline, CDR1 is MNHEY and CDR2 is SMNVEV (reference sequence). This CDR3 is 16 amino acids long. V was trimmed by 4 bases and J by 0 bases, leaving 13 bases between them. This chain connects TRBV27 to TRBJ2-1; maybe TRBD1 (5 bases). This specimen consisted of peripheral blood, obtained before pregnancy. This clonotype originated in a female donor with multiple sclerosis, enrolled in a pregnancy study. CDR3 DNA sequence: TGTGCCAGCAGTTACGTAGGGGTCAGCTCCTACAATGAGCAGTTCTTC. This translates into CASSYVGVSSYNEQFF.